This TCR beta chain comes out of a study of cytomegalovirus exposure and HLA in healthy donors. V lost 7 bases and J 4 bases, leaving 21 bases between the germline ends. Germline CDR1 LNHDA, CDR2 SQIVND (reference sequence). The CDR3 runs to 16 residues. Comment on this clone: The antigen is unknown.

PCR involved 60 Vbeta and 13 Jbeta primers. Produced via immunoSEQ multiplex PCR; TCRdb's table is partial and in-frame only. The sample holds approximately 110,000 clones, about 80% seen once. Study-wide points: The study designated 164 TCR beta chains cytomegalovirus-associated. A few chains tied to CMV proved CMV antigen-specific in vitro. Sequencing depth roughly uniform across donors was assumed in presence/absence analyses. Differences between HLA loci emerged in a later analysis of TCR association rates, with DRB1 most and HLA-C fewest.

Input material: PBMCs. The rearrangement links TRBV19 to TRBJ2-3; D possibly corresponds to TRBD1 (6 bases). This clonotype was obtained from a female donor in good health and CMV-seropositive. CDR3 in DNA: TGTGCCAGTACCTTGGACCTCCTAGGGGGTGCAGATACGCAGTATTTT. Translation gives CASTLDLLGGADTQYF.